The rows below give T cell receptor beta chains drawn from one sample of a study of blood T cells in healthy people across ages. TCRdb called the 5' RACE reads again in MiXCR, with one record for every CDR3 protein. Of about 970,000 distinct CDR3 sequences in the sample, about 51% were seen once. Specimen: blood. The receptor set was obtained from a woman aged 55-70 years in good health. CDR3s include the opening cysteine and the closing phenylalanine or tryptophan. The order of the fields is CDR3 length, clone size, V gene, D gene, J gene, CDR3 protein, CDR3 DNA. D genes are given only for firm matches. Size is stated for part of the rows, as once, few or many counts, or as a class when the clone is expanded.

17,-,TRBV3-1,TRBD2,TRBJ2-3,CASSQVTSGRLTDTQYF,TGTGCCAGCAGCCAAGTGACTAGCGGGAGGCTCACAGATACGCAGTATTTT
13,-,TRBV18,TRBD2,TRBJ2-1,CASSRSGNNEQFF,TGTGCCAGCTCACGTAGCGGGAACAATGAGCAGTTCTTC
14,-,TRBV7-2,-,TRBJ2-5,CASSFPTLGETQYF,TGTGCCAGCAGCTTCCCAACCCTCGGGGAGACCCAGTACTTC
17,-,TRBV4-1,TRBD2,TRBJ2-1,CASSTRLAPSTHNEQFF,TGCGCCAGCAGCACCAGACTAGCCCCATCTACTCACAATGAGCAGTTCTTC
11,-,TRBV6-5,TRBD1,TRBJ2-4,CASQGANIQYF,TGTGCCAGCCAGGGGGCGAACATTCAGTACTTC
16,-,TRBV7-2,-,TRBJ2-7,CASGLYGGISEYEQYF,TGTGCCAGCGGCTTATATGGCGGGATCTCTGAGTACGAGCAGTACTTC
14,once,TRBV2,-,TRBJ2-3,CASSEASVTDTQYF,TGTGCCAGCAGTGAGGCTAGCGTTACAGATACGCAGTATTTT
14,-,TRBV2,-,TRBJ2-5,CASRPPTTQETQYF,TGTGCCAGCAGACCCCCGACGACACAAGAGACCCAGTACTTC
11,-,TRBV25-1,-,TRBJ2-1,CASSELDEQFF,TGTGCCAGCAGTGAATTGGATGAGCAGTTCTTC
13,few,TRBV11-2,-,TRBJ1-2,CASSRLTNYGYTF,TGTGCCAGCAGCCGGTTGACGAACTATGGCTACACCTTC
13,few,TRBV20-1,-,TRBJ2-5,CSAPRGGGETQYF,TGCAGTGCGCCCAGGGGCGGAGGAGAGACCCAGTACTTC
15,few,TRBV5-1,-,TRBJ1-1,CASSLGGRGYTEAFF,TGCGCCAGCAGCTTGGGAGGCAGGGGATACACTGAAGCTTTCTTT
15,-,TRBV5-1,TRBD2,TRBJ2-5,CASSSGGAGVETQYF,TGCGCCAGCAGCTCTGGCGGAGCGGGAGTAGAGACCCAGTACTTC
14,-,TRBV7-2,-,TRBJ2-5,CASSRSGAYNEQYF,TGTGCCAGCAGCCGAAGCGGAGCGTACAATGAGCAGTACTTC
16,many,TRBV10-3,-,TRBJ2-1,CAIRGGSGMGGNEQFF,TGTGCCATCAGAGGGGGATCCGGGATGGGGGGCAATGAGCAGTTCTTC
14,-,TRBV5-1,-,TRBJ2-5,CASSFQGTQETQYF,TGCGCCAGCAGCTTCCAGGGGACCCAAGAGACCCAGTACTTC
17,few,TRBV20-1,TRBD1,TRBJ1-4,CSATGVGRGIGNEKLFF,TGCAGTGCTACTGGGGTGGGCAGGGGGATTGGAAATGAAAAACTGTTTTTT
12,once,TRBV30,TRBD1,TRBJ2-7,CAWGQGYYEQYF,TGTGCCTGGGGACAGGGTTACTACGAGCAGTACTTC
15,-,TRBV18,-,TRBJ2-3,CASSFRGVTTDTQYF,TGTGCCAGCTCCTTCCGAGGAGTAACCACAGATACGCAGTATTTT
13,-,TRBV6-4,-,TRBJ2-5,CASSARRGGTQYF,TGTGCCAGCAGTGCCCGTAGGGGAGGGACCCAGTACTTC
14,few,TRBV12-3/TRBV12-4,-,TRBJ2-3,CASRGAALLDTQYF,TGTGCCAGCAGAGGGGCCGCACTTTTGGATACGCAGTATTTT
15,-,TRBV11-2,-,TRBJ1-4,CASSFKGSPGEKLFF,TGTGCCAGCAGCTTTAAAGGTAGCCCTGGTGAAAAACTGTTTTTT
15,-,TRBV6-1,-,TRBJ1-2,CASLHIPGLGYGYTF,TGTGCCAGCCTTCATATACCAGGGCTCGGCTATGGCTACACCTTC
16,-,TRBV15,TRBD2,TRBJ2-1,CATSTGDYTGYNEQFF,TGTGCCACCAGCACCGGGGACTATACAGGATACAATGAGCAGTTCTTC
16,-,TRBV20-1,TRBD2,TRBJ2-1,CSADVGLANSYNEQFF,TGCAGTGCCGACGTAGGACTAGCCAACTCCTACAATGAGCAGTTCTTC
12,-,TRBV7-6,-,TRBJ2-1,CASSWDGGEQFF,TGTGCCAGCAGCTGGGATGGAGGGGAGCAGTTCTTC
16,-,TRBV9,-,TRBJ2-7,CASSAGEVAVSYEQYF,TGTGCCAGCAGCGCAGGGGAGGTAGCGGTCTCCTACGAGCAGTACTTC
15,-,TRBV20-1,-,TRBJ2-1,CSASGGGSSYNEQFF,TGCAGTGCTAGCGGAGGCGGAAGCTCCTACAATGAGCAGTTCTTC
14,-,TRBV20-1,TRBD2,TRBJ2-3,CSARFLAGPDTQYF,TGCAGTGCTAGGTTTCTAGCGGGCCCAGATACGCAGTATTTT
14,-,TRBV5-5,-,TRBJ1-1,CASSLYPGNTEAFF,TGTGCCAGCAGCTTGTATCCAGGGAACACTGAAGCTTTCTTT
17,once,TRBV5-6,-,TRBJ2-7,CASSPPLRRSTVYEQYF,TGTGCCAGCAGCCCCCCCTTGCGTCGATCGACGGTCTACGAGCAGTACTTC
14,few,TRBV4-1,-,TRBJ1-5,CASSRTPGNQPQHF,TGCGCCAGCAGCCGGACACCCGGCAATCAGCCCCAGCATTTT